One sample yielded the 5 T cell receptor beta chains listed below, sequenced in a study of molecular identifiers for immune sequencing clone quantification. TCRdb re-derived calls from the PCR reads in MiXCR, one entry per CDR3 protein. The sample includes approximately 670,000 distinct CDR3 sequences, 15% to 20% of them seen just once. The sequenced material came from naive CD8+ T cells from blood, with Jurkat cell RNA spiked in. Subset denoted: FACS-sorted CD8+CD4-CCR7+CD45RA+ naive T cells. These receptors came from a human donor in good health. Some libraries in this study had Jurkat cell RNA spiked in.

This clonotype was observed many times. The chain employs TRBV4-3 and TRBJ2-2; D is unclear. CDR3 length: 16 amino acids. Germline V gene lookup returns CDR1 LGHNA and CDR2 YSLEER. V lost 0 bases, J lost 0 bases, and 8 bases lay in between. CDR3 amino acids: CASSQDRQSNTGELFF. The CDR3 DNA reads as TGCGCCAGCAGCCAAGATAGGCAGTCGAACACCGGGGAGCTGTTTTTT.

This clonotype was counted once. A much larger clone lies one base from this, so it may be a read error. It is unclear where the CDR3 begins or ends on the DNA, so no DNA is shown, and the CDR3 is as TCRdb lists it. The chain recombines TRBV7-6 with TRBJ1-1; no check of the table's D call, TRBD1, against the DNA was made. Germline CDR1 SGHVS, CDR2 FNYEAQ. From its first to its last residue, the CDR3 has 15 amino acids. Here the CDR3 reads CASSLVAGGNTEALF.

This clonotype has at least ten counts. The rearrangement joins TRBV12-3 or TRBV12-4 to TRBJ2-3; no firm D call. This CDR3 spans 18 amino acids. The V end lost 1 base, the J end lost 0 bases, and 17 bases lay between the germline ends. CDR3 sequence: CASSLVLLGVDSTDTQYF. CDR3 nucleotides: TGTGCCAGCAGTTTAGTTCTCCTGGGCGTGGATAGCACAGATACGCAGTATTTT.

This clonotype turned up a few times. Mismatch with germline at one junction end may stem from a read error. Here the CDR3 DNA reads TGTGCCGGTAGTACCGGGACGGAATATCAGCCCCAGCATTTT. This gives the protein CAGSTGTEYQPQHF. The chain combines TRBV19 with TRBJ1-5, with a tentative D call TRBD1 (5 bases). This CDR3 has 14 amino acids. Germline V CDR1 and CDR2: LNHDA, SQIVND (reference sequence). Filled out from reference TRBV19 and TRBJ1-5, the complete variable domain reads DGGITQSPKYLFRKEGQNVTLSCEQNLNHDAMYWYRQDPGQGLRLIYYSQIVNDFQKGDIAEGYSVSREKKESFPLTVTSAQKNPTAFYLCAGSTGTEYQPQHFGDGTRLSIL.

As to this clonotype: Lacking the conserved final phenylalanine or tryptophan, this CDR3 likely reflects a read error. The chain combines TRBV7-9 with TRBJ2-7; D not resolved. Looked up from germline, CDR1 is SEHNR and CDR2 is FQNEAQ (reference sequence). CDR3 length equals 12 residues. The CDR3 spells CASSLVPWEQYL. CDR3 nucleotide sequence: TGCGCCAGCAGCTTAGTACCGTGGGAGCAGTACCTC.